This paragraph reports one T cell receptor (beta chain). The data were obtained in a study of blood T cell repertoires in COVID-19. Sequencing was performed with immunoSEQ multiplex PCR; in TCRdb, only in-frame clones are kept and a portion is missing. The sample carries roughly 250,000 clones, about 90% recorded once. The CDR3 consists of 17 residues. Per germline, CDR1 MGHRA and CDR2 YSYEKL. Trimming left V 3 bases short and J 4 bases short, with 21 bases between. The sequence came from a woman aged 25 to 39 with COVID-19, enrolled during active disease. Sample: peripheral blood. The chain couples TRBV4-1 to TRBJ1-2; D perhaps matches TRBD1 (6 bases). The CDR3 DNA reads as TGCGCCAGCAGCCAGGACCCTGCCTTGGACAGTCCCTATGGCTACACCTTC. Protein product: CASSQDPALDSPYGYTF.